These T cell receptor beta chains were read from a single sample in a study of blood T cells in healthy people across ages. TCRdb independently ran MiXCR on the 5' RACE reads; one entry per CDR3 protein. The table has some 920,000 distinct CDR3 sequences, 51% seen once. Sequenced sample: blood. The receptor source for this set is a woman aged 60-75 years in good health. Both conserved end residues are part of each CDR3. The D gene is left open where the match is weak. Expanded clones get a size class; other rows say once, few or many, or leave the size out.

TGTGCCAGCAGTTACACAGGACTAGAGGCGGAGACCCAGTACTTC,CASSYTGLEAETQYF,TRBD2,.,TRBV6-2/TRBV6-3,TRBJ2-5
TGTGCCAGCAGTTTATTGGGTAGGCTAGCGGGAGATAGCTCCTACGAGCAGTACTTC,CASSLLGRLAGDSSYEQYF,TRBD2,few,TRBV27,TRBJ2-7
TGTGCCAGCGAGTATTCTTATAATTCACCCCTCCACTTT,CASEYSYNSPLHF,.,.,TRBV28,TRBJ1-6
TGTGCCAGCAGTTATACCGACTACTATAGCACAGATACGCAGTATTTT,CASSYTDYYSTDTQYF,.,few,TRBV27,TRBJ2-3
TGTGCCAGCAGGAGGGGGAACTCTGGGGCCGACGTCCTGACTTTC,CASRRGNSGADVLTF,.,.,TRBV6-5,TRBJ2-6
TGTGCCAGCAGTGACCGACAGGGGGAAGCTTTCTTT,CASSDRQGEAFF,TRBD1,.,TRBV6-5,TRBJ1-1
TGCAGTGCTAGAGGTGCGGGCCCCTTTAATGAGCAGTTCTTC,CSARGAGPFNEQFF,.,.,TRBV20-1,TRBJ2-1
TGCAGCGTGTTGGGGGGGAGCGTTCCATACGAGCAGTACTTC,CSVLGGSVPYEQYF,TRBD2,.,TRBV29-1,TRBJ2-7
TGCAGGGCTAGCTTAGATACGCAGTATTTT,CRASLDTQYF,.,.,TRBV20-1,TRBJ2-3
TGTGCCAGCAGTTTATTTTTAGGGAACTACGAGCAGTACTTC,CASSLFLGNYEQYF,.,.,TRBV27,TRBJ2-7
TGTGCCAGCAGCCCGATTTTCGGGGAAGGAGATACGCAGTATTTT,CASSPIFGEGDTQYF,.,.,TRBV13,TRBJ2-3
TGTGCCAGCTCACGGGTCGCCGGAACGGGCACTGAAGCTTTCTTT,CASSRVAGTGTEAFF,.,.,TRBV18,TRBJ1-1
TGTGCCAGCAGCTTTACGGGGGCAGGTACAGATACGCAGTATTTT,CASSFTGAGTDTQYF,.,few,TRBV7-7,TRBJ2-3
TGTGCCAGCAGCTCCCGGGCTAGCGGGAGGACAGAGACCCAGTACTTC,CASSSRASGRTETQYF,TRBD2,few,TRBV7-9,TRBJ2-5
TGTGCCAGCAGTTCCCGGGACTCCAAGAGCTCTGGGGCCAACGTCCTGACTTTC,CASSSRDSKSSGANVLTF,.,few,TRBV6-5,TRBJ2-6
TGTGCCACCAGCAGAGATAAACAGCGCACAGATACGCAGTATTTT,CATSRDKQRTDTQYF,.,few,TRBV15,TRBJ2-3
TGTGCCAGCAGGAGGGAAGGGCAAGCTAGCACAGATACGCAGTATTTT,CASRREGQASTDTQYF,.,.,TRBV2,TRBJ2-3
TGTGCCAGCAGCCAAGGGGTGGGGGAACCCTACTACGAGCGGTACTTC,CASSQGVGEPYYERYF,.,.,TRBV3-1,TRBJ2-4
TGTGCCACCAGCAGAGATGGGACAGGGGAGACCCAGTACTTC,CATSRDGTGETQYF,TRBD1,few,TRBV15,TRBJ2-5
TGTGCCAGCAAGGAACAGGCGTCTTCACCCCTCCACTTT,CASKEQASSPLHF,.,.,TRBV2,TRBJ1-6
TGTGCCAGCAGCCGATCCACGGGCAATGAGCAGTTCTTC,CASSRSTGNEQFF,.,.,TRBV4-2,TRBJ2-1
TGCAGCGTTGAATACTCTGGGGCCAACGTCCTGACTTTC,CSVEYSGANVLTF,.,.,TRBV29-1,TRBJ2-6